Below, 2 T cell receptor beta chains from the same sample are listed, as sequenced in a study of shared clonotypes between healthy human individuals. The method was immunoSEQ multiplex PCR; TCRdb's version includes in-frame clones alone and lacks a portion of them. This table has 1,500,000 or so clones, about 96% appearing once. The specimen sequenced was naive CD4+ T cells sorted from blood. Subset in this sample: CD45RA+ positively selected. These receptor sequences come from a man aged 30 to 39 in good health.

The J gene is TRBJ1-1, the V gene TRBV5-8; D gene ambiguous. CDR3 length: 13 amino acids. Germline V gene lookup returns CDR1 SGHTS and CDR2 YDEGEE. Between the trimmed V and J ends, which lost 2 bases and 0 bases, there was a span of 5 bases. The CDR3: CASSFAMNTEAFF. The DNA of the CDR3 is TGTGCCAGCAGCTTCGCGATGAACACTGAAGCTTTCTTT.

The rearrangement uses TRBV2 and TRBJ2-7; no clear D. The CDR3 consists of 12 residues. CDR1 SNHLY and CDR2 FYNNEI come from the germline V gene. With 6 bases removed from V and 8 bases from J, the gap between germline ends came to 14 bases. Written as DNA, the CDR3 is TGTGCCAGCAGCCCCCTCCAGCGACAGCAGTACTTC. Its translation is CASSPLQRQQYF.